A single sample gave rise to the 18 T cell receptor beta chains below, sequenced in a study of blood T cell repertoires in COVID-19. Sequenced by immunoSEQ multiplex PCR; TCRdb stores in-frame clones only, minus some. Of roughly 300,000 clones in the sample, around 83% were seen once. The sample was peripheral blood. These TCRs come from a woman between 45 and 60 years old with acute or convalescent COVID-19.

CDR3 sequence reads: CASSAGTAANTGELFF. The CDR3 coding sequence is TGTGCCAGCAGCGCGGGGACAGCAGCGAACACCGGGGAGCTGTTTTTT. The V gene is TRBV9, the J gene TRBJ2-2, with 7 bases identical to TRBD1. Germline trimming cut 3 bases from V and 0 bases from J; bases unmatched to any gene: 5. CDR3 length: 16 amino acids. Germline V gene lookup returns CDR1 SGDLS and CDR2 YYNGEE.

As concerns this clone: Distinct nucleotide sequences in the sample also encode this CDR3. The chain has TRBV2 and TRBJ1-1; no reliable D call. Trimming stripped 4 bases from V and 1 base from J, with 4 bases between. CDR3 length equals 12 residues. Germline values: CDR1 SNHLY, CDR2 FYNNEI. Here the CDR3 reads CASSAGNTEAFF. The CDR3 DNA follows: TGTGCCAGCAGTGCGGGGAACACTGAAGCTTTCTTT.

J is TRBJ2-5 and V is TRBV5-1; TRBD2 might be the D (6 bases). This CDR3 is 14 amino acids long. Germline CDR1 and CDR2: SGHRS and YFSETQ. Between the trimmed V and J ends, which lost 2 bases and 3 bases, there was a span of 11 bases. CDR3 sequence (DNA): TGCGCCAGCAGCTTCGGGACTCAAAAAGAGACCCAGTACTTC. Amino acids: CASSFGTQKETQYF.

This chain connects TRBV11-3 to TRBJ2-1, with TRBD2 identical over 12 bases. The V segment lost 1 base and the J segment 8 bases; nucleotides outside the gene matches: 9. Germline loops: CDR1 SGHNT, CDR2 YENEEA. CDR3 size: 17 residues. CDR3 DNA sequence: TGTGCCAGCAGCTTAGGGCGACTAGCGGGGGCCTTGGATGAGCAGTTCTTC. It translates to CASSLGRLAGALDEQFF.

V and J are TRBV12-3 or TRBV12-4 and TRBJ1-2; 8 nucleotides align to TRBD1. The length of the CDR3 is 13 residues. J gave up 8 bases and V 4 bases, and 6 bases lay outside the gene matches. CDR3 residues: CASSSRQGSGYTF. Written as DNA, the CDR3 is TGTGCCAGCAGTTCCCGACAGGGGAGCGGCTACACCTTC.

This clone was picked up a small number of times. J is TRBJ2-7 and V is TRBV4-1; tentative D call: TRBD1 (6 bases). Per the germline V gene, CDR1 is MGHRA and CDR2 is YSYEKL. This CDR3 spans 13 amino acids. Trimming left V 5 bases short and J 3 bases short, with 11 bases between. Written as DNA, the CDR3 is TGCGCCAGCAGCTCCCGGGACAACTACGAGCAGTACTTC. Amino acid sequence: CASSSRDNYEQYF.

J is TRBJ2-1 and V is TRBV4-2; TRBD2 matches at 8 bases. The CDR3 is made up of 15 amino acids. The ends lost 8 bases at V and 8 bases at J; junction bases unmatched: 14. CDR1 and CDR2 (germline): LGHNA, YNFKEQ. CDR3 nucleotide sequence: TGTGCCAGCTCCCTTCTCCCACGGGAGGGCGATGAGCAGTTCTTC. Its translation is CASSLLPREGDEQFF.

The chain joins TRBV10-2 to TRBJ2-1, with D possibly TRBD2 on 5 matching bases. The CDR3 extends over 14 amino acids. V gave up 4 bases and J gave up 5 bases, with 12 bases separating them. Germline V lookup: CDR1 WSHSY, CDR2 SAAADI. As DNA, the CDR3 is TGCGCCAGCAGTGGGTGGGAGCACAACAATGAGCAGTTCTTC. It yields the protein CASSGWEHNNEQFF.

This clone appeared a single time. This rearrangement joins TRBV7-2 to TRBJ2-2; D is unresolved. V was trimmed by 3 bases and J by 5 bases, leaving 10 bases between them. The CDR3 runs 14 residues. Germline loops: CDR1 SGHTA, CDR2 FQGNSA. The CDR3 DNA reads as TGTGCCAGCAGCTTCTCCCGACAAACCGGGGAGCTGTTTTTT. Encoded protein: CASSFSRQTGELFF.

V and J are TRBV27 and TRBJ2-3; 8 bases line up with TRBD1. Germline CDR1 reads MNHEY; CDR2 reads SMNVEV (reference sequence). This CDR3 is 15 amino acids long. Trimming took 7 bases from V and 5 from J; bases not matched to a gene: 11. The CDR3 loop is CASTPETGARDTQYF. CDR3 nucleotides: TGTGCCAGCACCCCTGAGACAGGGGCTAGAGATACGCAGTATTTT.

This chain joins TRBV12-3 or TRBV12-4 and TRBJ1-1, with TRBD1 matching 9 bases. J was trimmed by 4 bases and V by 6 bases; bases with no gene match: 3. The CDR3 runs 13 residues. The CDR3 spells CASSTGGVTEAFF. DNA for the CDR3: TGTGCCAGCAGCACAGGGGGCGTCACTGAAGCTTTCTTT.

V and J are TRBV27 and TRBJ2-3, with TRBD2 matching over 10 bases. The CDR3 spans 13 residues. V lost 10 bases, J lost 5 bases, and 6 bases stayed unmatched. Per the germline V gene, CDR1 is MNHEY and CDR2 is SMNVEV (reference sequence). This CDR3 reads CATGTSERDTQYF. DNA of the CDR3: TGTGCCACCGGGACTAGCGAAAGAGATACGCAGTATTTT.

V is TRBV5-5 and J is TRBJ1-4; D uncertain. The germline V gene has CDR1 SGHKS and CDR2 YYEKEE (reference sequence). The CDR3 is 17 amino acids. Trimming shortened V by 4 bases and J by 2 bases, and 18 bases separated the two germline ends. The CDR3 is CASSASPGGRTNEKLFF. CDR3 sequence (DNA): TGTGCCAGCAGCGCATCCCCGGGAGGGCGGACTAATGAAAAACTGTTTTTT. The variable domain in full, with the rest retrieved from reference TRBV5-5 and TRBJ1-4, is DAGVTQSPTHLIKTRGQQVTLRCSPISGHKSVSWYQQVLGQGPQFIFQYYEKEERGRGNFPDRFSARQFPNYSSELNVNALLLGDSALYLCASSASPGGRTNEKLFFGSGTQLSVL.

This clone appeared a few times. The gene calls are TRBV19 and TRBJ1-2; possible D gene TRBD1, 6 bases. CDR3 length: 15 residues. Germline loops: CDR1 LNHDA, CDR2 SQIVND (reference sequence). Trimming removed 1 base at V and 6 bases at J, with 15 bases between. CDR3 bases: TGTGCCAGTAGTATAGTCCCCACAGGGTCGAATGGCTACACCTTC. Amino acid sequence: CASSIVPTGSNGYTF.

About this clone: At the DNA level, this CDR3 is encoded by other sequences in the same sample as well. J is TRBJ1-3 and V is TRBV3-1 (or the pseudogene TRBV3-2); the match to TRBD1 covers 7 bases. Trimming removed 4 bases from V and 4 bases from J; junction bases left unmatched: 1. Germline CDR1 reads LGHDT; CDR2 reads YNNKEL (reference sequence). This CDR3 is 13 amino acids long. Written as DNA, the CDR3 is TGTGCCAGCAGCCTACAGGGGGGAAACACCATATATTTT. It specifies CASSLQGGNTIYF.

The chain uses TRBV7-6 and TRBJ2-7, with D perhaps TRBD2 (6 bases). There are 14 residues in the CDR3. V dropped 1 base and J dropped 3 bases, with 10 bases sitting between them. Germline V CDR1 and CDR2: SGHVS, FNYEAQ. The DNA of the CDR3 is TGTGCCAGCAGCTTAGAGGAGGGGTACTACGAGCAGTACGTC. As protein: CASSLEEGYYEQYV.

This chain uses TRBV2 with TRBJ2-1; 7 bases fit TRBD2. Germline CDR1 SNHLY, CDR2 FYNNEI. The V gene end was trimmed by 8 bases and the J gene end by 5 bases; junction bases not matched to a gene: 9. CDR3 length: 14 amino acids. The CDR3 nucleotides read TGTGCCAGCGTACCGGGACTAATAAACAATGAGCAGTTCTTC. Residues: CASVPGLINNEQFF. Full variable domain (outside the CDR3, taken from reference TRBV2 and TRBJ2-1): EPEVTQTPSHQVTQMGQEVILRCVPISNHLYFYWYRQILGQKVEFLVSFYNNEISEKSEIFDDQFSVERPDGSNFTLKIRSTKLEDSAMYFCASVPGLINNEQFFGPGTRLTVL.

This chain joins TRBV3-1 (or the pseudogene TRBV3-2) and TRBJ1-1; D not resolved. This CDR3 is 12 amino acids long. Trimming stripped 3 bases from V and 3 bases from J, with 5 bases between. Germline CDR1 and CDR2: LGHDT and YNNKEL (reference sequence). This CDR3 is CASSHRDTEAFF. CDR3 nucleotides: TGTGCCAGCAGCCATCGGGACACTGAAGCTTTCTTT.